Described below is a single T cell receptor (beta chain) sequence and its context. The clone's antigen remains unknown. Base quality data are lacking; no much larger clone is found one base away. The sample belongs to a study of blood T cell repertoires in COVID-19 (dated by TCRdb to 2018 to 2020). Broadly, across the study: Samples covering the acute and convalescent phases of COVID-19 were provided by collaborators in the United States, Italy and Spain. The prospective study material was composed of cDNA or gDNA derived from T cells, B-cell-depleted T cells, or PBMCs. Deeply sampled blood TCRbeta repertoires from subjects exposed to, actively infected with, or recovered from COVID-19 were included in the dataset. The repertoires were made available in a free public database intended to serve as a resource for research on the immune response to SARS-CoV-2. The samples were drawn from the first 160 participants of the ongoing ImmuneRACE study and from 1,254 subjects provided by 6 global collaborators. A de-identified subject ID, COVID-19 status, age in years and sex were almost always included in the sample metadata. Where HLA class I and class II types were available, the types were taken from metadata supplied by the sample provider, not from assay-based typing.

TCRbeta CDR3 regions were amplified from genomic DNA by means of the immunoSEQ Assay, a bias-controlled multiplex PCR. The original methods were these. The number of nucleated cells in each sample was estimated from the amplification of reference gene primers within the assay. To quantify the absolute abundance of each unique TCRbeta CDR3 rearrangement, sequence reads were collapsed and filtered. For each sample, productive Simpson clonality was calculated by taking the square root of Simpson's diversity index across productive rearrangements. TCRdb provides this immuneACCESS table in a form limited to in-frame rearrangements. Some clones are lacking; in checked studies, under half of them reflect an unresolved V gene, and why the rest are absent is not known. V and J calls and clone size are as listed in that table; D and trimming were resolved from the DNA. For this sample the table gives over 250,000 clones, of which roughly nine tenths were detected only once. The ten most abundant clones make up 2% to 2.5% of the sample.

The study at large found these results: How much clinical and demographic metadata was included differed by source and by participant, and the metadata was provided uncurated.

Each collaborating institution followed its own protocols to collect whole blood in K2EDTA tubes. For TCRbeta analysis, collaborator samples were shipped as frozen whole blood, as isolated PBMCs, or as DNA extracted from either sample type. Material: peripheral blood. This sequence was found in a man aged 45 to 65 with acute or convalescent COVID-19.

DNA sequence: TGTGCCAGCTCACCCCCGGGACAGAGCTACGAGCAGTACTTC. It is translated as CASSPPGQSYEQYF. The rearrangement joined TRBV18 to TRBJ2-7; TRBD1 matches 7 bases in the middle. The germline V gene supplies CDR1 KGHSH and CDR2 LQKENI. V trim: 3 bases; J trim: 3 bases; unmatched bases: 5. CDR3 length: 14 amino acids, cysteine to phenylalanine. The CDR3 DNA has 42 bases and is translated from base 1.